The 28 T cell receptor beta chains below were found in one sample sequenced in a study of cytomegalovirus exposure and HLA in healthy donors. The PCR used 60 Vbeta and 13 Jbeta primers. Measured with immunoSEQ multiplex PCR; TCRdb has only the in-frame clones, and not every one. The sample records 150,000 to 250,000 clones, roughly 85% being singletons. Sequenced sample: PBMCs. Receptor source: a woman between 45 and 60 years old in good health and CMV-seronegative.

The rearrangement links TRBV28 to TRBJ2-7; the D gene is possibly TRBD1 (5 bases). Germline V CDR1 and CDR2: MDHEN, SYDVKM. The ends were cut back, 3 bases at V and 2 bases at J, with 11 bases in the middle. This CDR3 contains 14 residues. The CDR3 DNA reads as TGTGCCAGCAGTTTGTGGACAAACACCTACGAGCAGTACTTC. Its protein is CASSLWTNTYEQYF.

The CDR3 protein is CASSYGTRREVQPQHF. CDR3 DNA: TGTGCCAGCAGCTACGGAACGCGGAGGGAGGTTCAGCCCCAGCATTTT. J is TRBJ1-5 and V is TRBV6-5; D is ambiguous. This CDR3 spans 16 amino acids. V lost 6 bases to trimming and J lost 6 bases, with 21 bases between them. Germline CDR1 and CDR2: MNHEY and SVGAGI.

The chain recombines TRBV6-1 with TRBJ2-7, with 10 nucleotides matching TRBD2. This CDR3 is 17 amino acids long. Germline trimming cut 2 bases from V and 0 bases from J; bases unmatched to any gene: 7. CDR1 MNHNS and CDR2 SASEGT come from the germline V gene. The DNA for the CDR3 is TGTGCCAGCAGTGAAAAAAGCGGGAGGGCCGTCTCCTACGAGCAGTACTTC. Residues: CASSEKSGRAVSYEQYF.

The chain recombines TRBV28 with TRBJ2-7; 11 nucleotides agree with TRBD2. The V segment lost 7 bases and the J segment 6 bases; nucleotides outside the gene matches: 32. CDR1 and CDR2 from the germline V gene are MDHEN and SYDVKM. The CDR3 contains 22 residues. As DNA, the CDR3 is TGTGCCAGCACCGATCCCGGGACAGGACTACCTGGGACTAGCGGTGACCCCTTCGAGCAGTACTTC. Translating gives CASTDPGTGLPGTSGDPFEQYF. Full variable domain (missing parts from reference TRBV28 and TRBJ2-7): DVKVTQSSRYLVKRTGEKVFLECVQDMDHENMFWYRQDPGLGLRLIYFSYDVKMKEKGDIPEGYSVSREKKERFSLILESASTNQTSMYLCASTDPGTGLPGTSGDPFEQYFGPGTRLTVT.

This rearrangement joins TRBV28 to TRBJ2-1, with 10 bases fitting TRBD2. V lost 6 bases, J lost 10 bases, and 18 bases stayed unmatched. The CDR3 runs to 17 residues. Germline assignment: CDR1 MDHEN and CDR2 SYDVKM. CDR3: CASRPNYGAGGRREQFF. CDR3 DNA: TGTGCCAGCAGACCGAATTATGGAGCGGGAGGGCGGCGGGAGCAGTTCTTC.

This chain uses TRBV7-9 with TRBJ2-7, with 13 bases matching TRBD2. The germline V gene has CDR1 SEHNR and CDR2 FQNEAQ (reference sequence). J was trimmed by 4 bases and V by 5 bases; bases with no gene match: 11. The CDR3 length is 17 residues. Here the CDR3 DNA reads TGTGCCAGCAGCCCCTGGATTGGACTAGCGGGAGAATACGAGCAGTACTTC. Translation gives CASSPWIGLAGEYEQYF.

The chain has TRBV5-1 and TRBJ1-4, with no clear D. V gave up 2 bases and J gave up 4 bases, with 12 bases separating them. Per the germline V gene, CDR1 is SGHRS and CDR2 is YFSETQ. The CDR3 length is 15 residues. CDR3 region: CASSLGATLNEKLFF. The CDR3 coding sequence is TGCGCCAGCAGCTTAGGAGCTACGCTTAATGAAAAACTGTTTTTT.

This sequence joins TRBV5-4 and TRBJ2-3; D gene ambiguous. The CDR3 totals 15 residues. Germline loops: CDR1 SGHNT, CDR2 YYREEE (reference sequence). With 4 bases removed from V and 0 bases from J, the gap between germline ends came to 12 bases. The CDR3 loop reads CASSLGRPSTDTQYF. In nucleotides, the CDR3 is TGTGCCAGCAGCCTGGGCAGGCCGAGCACAGATACGCAGTATTTT.

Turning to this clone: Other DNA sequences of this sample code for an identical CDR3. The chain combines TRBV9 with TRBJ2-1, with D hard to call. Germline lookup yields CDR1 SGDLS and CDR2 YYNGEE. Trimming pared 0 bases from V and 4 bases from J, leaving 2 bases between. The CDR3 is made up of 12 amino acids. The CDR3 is CASSVAYNEQFF. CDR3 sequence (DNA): TGTGCCAGCAGCGTAGCTTACAATGAGCAGTTCTTC.

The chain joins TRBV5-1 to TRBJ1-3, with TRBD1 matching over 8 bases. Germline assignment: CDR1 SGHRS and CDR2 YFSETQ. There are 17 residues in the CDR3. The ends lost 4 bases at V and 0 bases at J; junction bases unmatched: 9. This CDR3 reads CASSPLGQGTSGNTIYF. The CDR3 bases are TGCGCCAGCAGCCCCCTTGGACAGGGTACCTCTGGAAACACCATATATTTT.

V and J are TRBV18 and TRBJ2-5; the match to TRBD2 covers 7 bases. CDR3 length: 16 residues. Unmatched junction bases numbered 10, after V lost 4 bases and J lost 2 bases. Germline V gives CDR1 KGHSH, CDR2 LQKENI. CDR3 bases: TGTGCCAGCTCACTCTCTCTGCAGGGAGGGCAAGAGACCCAGTACTTC. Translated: CASSLSLQGGQETQYF.

The CDR3 DNA follows: TGTGCCAGCAGCTTGGTGGGACAGGGGGCTGGTGAAAAACTGTTTTTT. Residues: CASSLVGQGAGEKLFF. The gene calls are TRBV5-4 and TRBJ1-4; the match to TRBD1 covers 12 bases. CDR3 size: 16 residues. Trimming took 0 bases from V and 7 from J; bases not matched to a gene: 4. CDR1 and CDR2 from the germline V gene are SGHNT and YYREEE (reference sequence).

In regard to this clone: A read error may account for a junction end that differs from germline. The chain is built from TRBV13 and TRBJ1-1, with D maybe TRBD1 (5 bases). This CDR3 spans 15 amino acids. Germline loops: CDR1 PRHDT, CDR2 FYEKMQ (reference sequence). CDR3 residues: CASSLEVGGGGVVIF. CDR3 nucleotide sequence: TGTGCCAGCAGCTTAGAAGTGGGGGGTGGGGGAGTTGTGATCTTT.

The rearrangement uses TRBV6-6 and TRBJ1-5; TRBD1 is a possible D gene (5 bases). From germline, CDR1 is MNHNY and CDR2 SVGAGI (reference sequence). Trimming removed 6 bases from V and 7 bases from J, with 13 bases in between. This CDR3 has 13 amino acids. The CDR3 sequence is CASSLGRVQPQHF. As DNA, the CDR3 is TGTGCCAGCAGCCTAGGCAGGGTCCAGCCCCAGCATTTT.

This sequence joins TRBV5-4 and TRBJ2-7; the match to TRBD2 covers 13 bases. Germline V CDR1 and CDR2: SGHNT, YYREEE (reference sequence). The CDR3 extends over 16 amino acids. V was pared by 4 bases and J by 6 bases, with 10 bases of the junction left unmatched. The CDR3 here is CASSERTSGSAFEQYF. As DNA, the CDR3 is TGTGCCAGCAGCGAACGGACTAGCGGGAGTGCATTCGAGCAGTACTTC.

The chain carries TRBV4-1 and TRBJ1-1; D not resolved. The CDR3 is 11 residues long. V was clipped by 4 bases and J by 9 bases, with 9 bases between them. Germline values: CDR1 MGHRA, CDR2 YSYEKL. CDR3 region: CASSLGRQAFF. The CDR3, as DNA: TGCGCCAGCAGCCTCGGGAGGCAAGCTTTCTTT.

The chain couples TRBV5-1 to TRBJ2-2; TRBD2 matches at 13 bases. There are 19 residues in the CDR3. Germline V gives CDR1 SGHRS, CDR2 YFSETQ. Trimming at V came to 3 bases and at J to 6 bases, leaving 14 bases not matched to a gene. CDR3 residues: CASSSTGTSGTTGSGELFF. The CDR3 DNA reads TGCGCCAGCAGCTCTACTGGGACTAGCGGGACCACCGGATCCGGGGAGCTGTTTTTT. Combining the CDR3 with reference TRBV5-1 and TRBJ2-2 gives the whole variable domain KAGVTQTPRYLIKTRGQQVTLSCSPISGHRSVSWYQQTPGQGLQFLFEYFSETQRNKGNFPGRFSGRQFSNSRSEMNVSTLELGDSALYLCASSSTGTSGTTGSGELFFGEGSRLTVL.

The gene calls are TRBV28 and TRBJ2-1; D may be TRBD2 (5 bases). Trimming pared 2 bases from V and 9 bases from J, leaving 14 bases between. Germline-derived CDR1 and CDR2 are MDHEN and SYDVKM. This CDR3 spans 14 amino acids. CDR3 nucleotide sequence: TGTGCCAGCAGTTTAAGCCTAGCTAAGGGTGAGCAGTTCTTC. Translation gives CASSLSLAKGEQFF.

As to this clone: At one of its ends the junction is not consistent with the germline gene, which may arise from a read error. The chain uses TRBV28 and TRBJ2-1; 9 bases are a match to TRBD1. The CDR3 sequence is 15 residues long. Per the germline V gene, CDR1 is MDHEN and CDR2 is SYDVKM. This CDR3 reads CASSLPGTGYIEQFF. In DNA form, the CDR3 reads TGTGCCAGCAGTTTACCCGGGACAGGGTACATTGAGCAGTTCTTC.

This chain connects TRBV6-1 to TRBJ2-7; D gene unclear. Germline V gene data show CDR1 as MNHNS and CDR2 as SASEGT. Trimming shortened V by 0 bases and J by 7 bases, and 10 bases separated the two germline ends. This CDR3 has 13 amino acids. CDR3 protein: CASSEARGGEQYF. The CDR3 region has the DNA TGTGCCAGCAGTGAAGCTCGCGGCGGAGAGCAGTACTTC.

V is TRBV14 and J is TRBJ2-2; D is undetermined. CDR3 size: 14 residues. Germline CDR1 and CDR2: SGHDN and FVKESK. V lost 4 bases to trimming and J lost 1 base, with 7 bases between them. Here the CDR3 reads CASSPPRNTGELFF. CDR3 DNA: TGTGCCAGCAGCCCCCCCAGGAACACCGGGGAGCTGTTTTTT.

Here the CDR3 DNA reads TGTGCCACCTCGACAGGAGAAAATTCACCCCTCCACTTT. Protein: CATSTGENSPLHF. The chain has TRBV10-3 and TRBJ1-6, with TRBD1 as a possible D gene (6 bases). Trimming took off 10 bases at V and 7 bases at J, with 14 bases between the two ends. This CDR3 has 13 residues. From germline, CDR1 is ENHRY and CDR2 SYGVKD.

The CDR3 region has the DNA TGTGCCAGTAGAGTGAGACAGCGTAATGAAAAACTGTTTTTT. Translation gives CASRVRQRNEKLFF. The chain carries TRBV19 and TRBJ1-4; D perhaps matches TRBD1 (5 bases). Germline values: CDR1 LNHDA, CDR2 SQIVND (reference sequence). The CDR3 has 14 residues. Trimming pared 6 bases from V and 4 bases from J, leaving 12 bases between.

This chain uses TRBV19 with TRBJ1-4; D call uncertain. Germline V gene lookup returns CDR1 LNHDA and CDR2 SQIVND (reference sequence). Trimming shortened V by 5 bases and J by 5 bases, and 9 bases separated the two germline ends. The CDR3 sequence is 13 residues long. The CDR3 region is CASSLSRNEKLFF. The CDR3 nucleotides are TGTGCCAGTAGTCTCTCCCGGAATGAAAAACTGTTTTTT.

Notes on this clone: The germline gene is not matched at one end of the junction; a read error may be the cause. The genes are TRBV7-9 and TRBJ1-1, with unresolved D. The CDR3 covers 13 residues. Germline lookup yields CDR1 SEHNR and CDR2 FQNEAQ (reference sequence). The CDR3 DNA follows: TGTTCCAGCAGCTTAGTCCAGAACACTGAAGCTTTCTTT. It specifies CSSSLVQNTEAFF.

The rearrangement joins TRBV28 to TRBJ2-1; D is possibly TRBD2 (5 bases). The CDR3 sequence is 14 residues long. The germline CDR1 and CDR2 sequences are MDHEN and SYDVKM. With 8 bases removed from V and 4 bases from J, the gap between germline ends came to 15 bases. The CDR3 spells CASGRGNHYNEQFF. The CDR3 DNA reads TGTGCCAGCGGGAGAGGGAACCATTACAATGAGCAGTTCTTC.

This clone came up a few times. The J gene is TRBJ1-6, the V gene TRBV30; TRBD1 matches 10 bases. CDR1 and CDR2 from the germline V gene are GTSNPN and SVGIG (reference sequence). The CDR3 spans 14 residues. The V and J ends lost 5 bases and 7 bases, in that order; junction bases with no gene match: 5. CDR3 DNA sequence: TGTGCCTGGCAGACAGGGGGCGGAAATTCACCCCTCCACTTT. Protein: CAWQTGGGNSPLHF.

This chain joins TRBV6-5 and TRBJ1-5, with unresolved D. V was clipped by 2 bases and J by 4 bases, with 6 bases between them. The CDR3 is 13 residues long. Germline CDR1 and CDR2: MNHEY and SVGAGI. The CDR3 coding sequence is TGTGCCAGCAGTTACCGTAGTAATCAGCCCCAGCATTTT. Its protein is CASSYRSNQPQHF.